These 6 T cell receptor beta chains came from one sample sequenced in a study of blood T cell repertoires in COVID-19. TCRdb keeps only in-frame clones here, not all; method: immunoSEQ multiplex PCR. The sample consists of under 350,000 clones, 85% to 90% of them appearing once. Material for sequencing was peripheral blood. These receptors came from a man in his forties with acute or convalescent COVID-19.

This clone showed up just once. V is TRBV7-2 and J is TRBJ2-7; 8 nucleotides match TRBD2. Germline V CDR1 and CDR2: SGHTA, FQGNSA. With V trimmed by 3 bases and J by 4 bases, 5 bases remained unmatched. The CDR3 covers 14 residues. CDR3 loop: CASSFRGGVYEQYF. In DNA form, the CDR3 reads TGTGCCAGCAGCTTTCGGGGGGGCGTGTACGAGCAGTACTTC.

J is TRBJ1-1 and V is TRBV5-1; TRBD1 might be the D (5 bases). Per the germline V gene, CDR1 is SGHRS and CDR2 is YFSETQ. V gave up 4 bases and J gave up 3 bases, with 16 bases separating them. This CDR3 contains 15 residues. The CDR3 loop reads CASSTSGGLYTEAFF. The CDR3 DNA follows: TGCGCCAGCAGCACAAGCGGGGGTTTGTACACTGAAGCTTTCTTT.

The genes are TRBV12-3 or TRBV12-4 and TRBJ2-3; the D is unclear. CDR3 size: 12 residues. Trimming took off 1 base at V and 7 bases at J, with 6 bases between the two ends. CDR3 sequence reads: CASSLERNTQYF. The CDR3 nucleotides read TGTGCCAGCAGTTTAGAGAGAAATACGCAGTATTTT.

The rearrangement links TRBV3-1 (or the pseudogene TRBV3-2) to TRBJ2-7, with TRBD1 matching 7 bases. Germline V gene lookup returns CDR1 LGHDT and CDR2 YNNKEL (reference sequence). CDR3 size: 18 residues. Trimming removed 0 bases from V and 6 bases from J; junction bases left unmatched: 17. Here the CDR3 DNA reads TGTGCCAGCAGCCAAGAAGGTTGGAGCAGGACAGGCCTTAGCGAGCAGTACTTC. Its translation: CASSQEGWSRTGLSEQYF.

V is TRBV5-1 and J is TRBJ1-2, with 7 bases fitting TRBD1. This CDR3 contains 14 residues. The V and J ends lost 3 bases and 3 bases, in that order; junction bases with no gene match: 5. Germline V CDR1 and CDR2: SGHRS, YFSETQ. In nucleotides, the CDR3 is TGCGCCAGCAGCTCGACAGGGATATACTATGGCTACACCTTC. Translation gives CASSSTGIYYGYTF.

The CDR3 nucleotides are TGCGCCAGCAGTGAGGGCACAGGTTATGGCTACACCTTC. It encodes CASSEGTGYGYTF. The V call is TRBV10-1, the J call TRBJ1-2; possibly TRBD1 for D (5 bases). The CDR3 loop spans 13 amino acids. Germline values: CDR1 WNHNN, CDR2 SYGVQD (reference sequence). The V and J ends lost 2 bases and 5 bases respectively, with 9 bases between them.